This T cell receptor (beta chain) was identified during a study of early T cells in non-severe SARS-CoV-2 infection (dated by TCRdb to about 2021). At the level of the whole study: Because TCR sequencing relied on bulk RNA taken from unsorted whole blood, pairing of alpha and beta chains was not possible.

Libraries were prepared through 5' RACE. Sequencing instrument: NextSeq 500. The TCR library protocol attached unique molecular identifiers to individual cDNA molecules to correct for sequencing error and PCR bias. Sequencing covered both TCR alpha and beta chains, and within each sample the abundances of alpha and beta sequences were tightly co-correlated. The paper's data handling went like this. Decombinator V4 was used to perform V gene, J gene and CDR3 annotation of TCR sequences. Expanded TCRs were defined as changing significantly between any two time points under a Poisson model with p below 0.0001. Abundances of TCRs were expressed as counts per million after normalisation to the total number of TCRs sequenced in each sample. TRAV1-2 paired with TRAJ12, TRAJ20 or TRAJ33 defined MAIT TCRs, while TRAV10 paired with TRAJ18 defined iNKT TCRs. A search of VDJdb, accessed on 1 November 2021, was run for TCRs annotated to CMV, EBV and SARS-CoV-2, with TCRs annotated for multiple antigens excluded. TCRdb handled the public reads itself, with Q25 trimming in fastp and clone calling in MiXCR, and kept productive beta chains. Rows with one shared CDR3 protein collapse into an entry with the most common genes and DNA. The V and J calls here are based on TCRdb, not the publication. The sample includes some 100,000 distinct CDR3 sequences, with about 15% observed a single time. Clones ranked in the top ten supply about 0.58% of the sample.

From a lookup of the germline V gene, CDR1 and CDR2 are SQVTM and ANQGSEA. The CDR3 holds 13 amino acids from the cysteine to the phenylalanine. Just CDR3 DNA is preserved here, 39 bases in frame from base 1. V has 6 bases trimmed and J has 4 bases trimmed; junction bases matching no gene number 8. Points the paper makes about the study in general: VDJdb matching was skewed toward anti-spike CD8 responses and likely underestimated virus-specific expansions by missing private and CD4 specificities.

This was a case-control study nested in a cohort of healthcare workers in London, UK, who had nasopharyngeal swab PCR tests and blood samples taken every week. Healthcare workers were recruited between 23 and 31 March 2020, during the week of the UK lockdown, and were followed weekly for up to about 15 weeks. As concerns this clonotype: Its antigen target is currently unknown. Base qualities are not provided; no much larger clone lies one nucleotide away.

Sequencing used whole blood. The chain employs TRBV29-1 and TRBJ2-5; TRBD1 aligns with 7 central bases. This sequence originates from an adult who was a healthcare worker with PCR-confirmed SARS-CoV-2 infection or an uninfected control (not recorded which). Read as DNA, the sequence is TGCAGCGTCGTTTACAGGGGCAGAGAGACCCAGTACTTC. This encodes CSVVYRGRETQYF.